This T cell receptor beta chain was obtained from a study of blood T cell repertoires in COVID-19 (TCRdb year 2020). For the study in its entirety: Samples covering the acute and convalescent phases of COVID-19 were provided by collaborators in the United States, Italy and Spain. Nearly every sample came with metadata listing a de-identified subject ID, COVID-19 status, age in years and sex. The material from the prospective study consisted of cDNA or gDNA derived from T cells, B-cell-depleted T cells, or PBMCs. The repertoires were released in a freely available public database intended as a resource for research on the immune response to SARS-CoV-2. Where HLA class I and class II types were available, the types were taken from metadata supplied by the sample provider, not from assay-based typing. Samples were obtained from the ongoing ImmuneRACE study (first 160 participants) and from 1,000 to 1,500 subjects provided by 6 global collaborators. The dataset comprised deeply sampled blood TCRbeta repertoires from subjects exposed to, actively infected with, or recovered from COVID-19.

What the research found in general, with its limitations: The amount of clinical and demographic metadata varied by source and participant and was provided uncurated.

On this clone: Its antigen remains undetermined. Per-nucleotide qualities are absent, and no much larger clonotype sits a single base away.

The immunoSEQ Assay, a bias-controlled multiplex PCR, was used to amplify TCRbeta CDR3 regions from genomic DNA. The published analysis was carried out like this. Within the assay, amplification of reference gene primers was used to estimate how many nucleated cells each sample contained. Sequence reads were collapsed and filtered to measure the absolute abundance of every unique TCRbeta CDR3 rearrangement. For each sample, productive Simpson clonality was calculated as the square root of Simpson's diversity index over productive rearrangements. TCRdb limited this immuneACCESS table to in-frame rearrangements with V and J called. A share of clones is missing; checked studies link under half to unresolved V genes, and the rest is unexplained. That table furnishes V, J and clone size, whereas the DNA furnished D and trimming. The sample data list hundreds of thousands of clones, and around 92% of these were observed just once. Approximately 1.8% of the sample lies in the top ten.

From the cysteine up to the phenylalanine, the CDR3 has a length of 13 residues. Of all the DNA, just the CDR3 is kept, 39 bases in frame from base 1. Reading the germline V gene gives CDR1 SGHTA and CDR2 FQGNSA. V and J are trimmed by 6 bases and 3 bases, and the gene matches miss 1 base of the junction. At one collaborating source in Seattle, patients were enrolled during active infection and were followed longitudinally through the course of disease. Each collaborating institution followed its own protocols to collect whole blood in K2EDTA tubes. For TCRbeta analysis, collaborators shipped samples as frozen whole blood, isolated PBMCs, or DNA extracted from either of those sample types.

This chain is built from TRBV7-2 and TRBJ1-1; TRBD1 matches 10 bases in the middle. Sequenced material: peripheral blood. The clonotype was recovered from a woman in her thirties with COVID-19, enrolled during active disease. The nucleotides are TGTGCCAGCAGGGACAGGGGGGACACTGAAGCTTTCTTT. It codes for CASRDRGDTEAFF. Full variable domain (CDR3 extended with the reference TRBV7-2 and TRBJ1-1 proteins): GAGVSQSPSNKVTEKGKDVELRCDPISGHTALYWYRQSLGQGLEFLIYFQGNSAPDKSGLPSDRFSAERTGGSVSTLTIQRTQQEDSAVYLCASRDRGDTEAFFGQGTRLTVV.